Each of the 27 T cell receptor beta chains below was sequenced from the same sample in a study of vaccination and CD4 T cells after COVID-19. An Oncomine TCR Beta short-read assay was used to sequence the DNA from cultured CD4+ T cells. Each CDR3 protein is one row after TCRdb ran MiXCR on the PCR reads. The profile shows 6,000 to 9,500 distinct CDR3 sequences, about 29% of them singletons. The antigens these receptors bind are not known. Treatment meaning: approximately nine-day PBMC culture with coronavirus spike peptide pools or control peptides (ViraFEST assay). According to the study, CD4+ T cells from the unexposed donor were gathered ahead of the COVID-19 pandemic (2011-2018). Sequenced material: CD4+ T cells from blood, cultured in vitro. These TCRs come from a human donor in good health.

This rearrangement joins TRBV2 to TRBJ1-2, with a possible D match to TRBD1 (5 bases). The CDR3 contains 13 residues. Germline assignment: CDR1 SNHLY and CDR2 FYNNEI. Trimming took off 6 bases at V and 4 bases at J, with 12 bases between the two ends. The DNA for the CDR3 is TGTGCCAGCAGATACCAGGGCCCCTATGGCTACACCTTC. Its translation is CASRYQGPYGYTF.

A word on this clonotype: A much bigger clone sits one base away, suggesting this may be a read error. The V gene is TRBV20-1, the J gene TRBJ1-5, with D unclear. This CDR3 has 15 residues. CDR1 and CDR2 from the germline V gene are DFQATT and SNEGSKA (reference sequence). Here the CDR3 reads CSARTAASSNQPQLF. In DNA, the CDR3 is TGCAGTGCTAGAACGGCAGCCTCTAGCAATCAGCCCCAGCTTTTT.

This clonotype was seen a few times. The chain uses TRBV20-1 and TRBJ2-5, with 9 bases identical to TRBD2. The germline gives CDR1 DFQATT, CDR2 SNEGSKA (reference sequence). The CDR3 extends over 13 amino acids. Unmatched junction bases numbered 6, after V lost 7 bases and J lost 3 bases. CDR3 in amino acids: CSVHASGEETQYF. In nucleotides, the CDR3 is TGCAGTGTCCATGCTAGCGGGGAAGAGACCCAGTACTTC.

This clonotype was seen a few times. The chain carries TRBV6-4 and TRBJ1-6; D is possibly TRBD1 (5 bases). Germline-derived CDR1 and CDR2 are MRHNA and SNTAGT. The CDR3 has 15 amino acids. With 4 bases removed from V and 13 bases from J, the gap between germline ends came to 20 bases. The CDR3 bases are TGTGCCAGCAGTGGGGACGCGGGGGTGTCGGCTCCCCTCCACTTT. This encodes CASSGDAGVSAPLHF.

Sample share makes this clonotype medium-sized (0.01 to 0.1%). CDR3 loop: CASTPRGSYNSPLHF. For the CDR3, the DNA is TGTGCCAGCACCCCCCGGGGCTCCTATAATTCACCCCTCCACTTT. The gene calls are TRBV6-1 and TRBJ1-6; D gene uncertain. Germline CDR1 MNHNS, CDR2 SASEGT. This CDR3 is built from 15 residues. Trimming took 7 bases from V and 0 from J, leaving 10 bases between them.

This chain joins TRBV10-2 and TRBJ2-2; tentative D call: TRBD1 (5 bases). Looked up from germline, CDR1 is WSHSY and CDR2 is SAAADI. This CDR3 is 15 amino acids long. Trimming took off 5 bases at V and 4 bases at J, with 14 bases between the two ends. CDR3 in DNA: TGCGCCAGCAGTAGGTCAGGGAAGCGCACCGGGGAGCTGTTTTTT. It encodes CASSRSGKRTGELFF.

The sample holds a few counts of this clonotype. The CDR3 spells CASTARFPNQPQHF. The CDR3 DNA is TGTGCCAGTACTGCCCGGTTCCCGAATCAGCCCCAGCATTTT. This chain joins TRBV19 and TRBJ1-5; no clear D gene. The CDR3 is 14 residues long. The V gene's germline CDR1 is LNHDA and CDR2 SQIVND (reference sequence). Trimming left V 7 bases short and J 4 bases short, with 14 bases between. The full variable domain, with the rest looked up from reference TRBV19 and TRBJ1-5, is DGGITQSPKYLFRKEGQNVTLSCEQNLNHDAMYWYRQDPGQGLRLIYYSQIVNDFQKGDIAEGYSVSREKKESFPLTVTSAQKNPTAFYLCASTARFPNQPQHFGDGTRLSIL.

This clonotype was found a few times. V and J are TRBV29-1 and TRBJ1-6, with D possibly being TRBD1 (5 bases). Germline CDR1 is SQVTM and CDR2 is ANQGSEA. V was shortened by 6 bases and J by 5 bases, with 11 bases between the two germline ends. The CDR3 contains 13 residues. The CDR3 is CSVRGTDNSPLHF. DNA for the CDR3: TGCAGCGTCCGGGGCACCGATAATTCACCCCTCCACTTT. The full variable domain, its missing parts supplied by reference TRBV29-1 and TRBJ1-6, is SAVISQKPSRDICQRGTSLTIQCQVDSQVTMMFWYRQQPGQSLTLIATANQGSEATYESGFVIDKFPISRPNLTFSTLTVSNMSPEDSSIYLCSVRGTDNSPLHFGNGTRLTVT.

This rearrangement joins TRBV7-2 to TRBJ1-2; no definite D call. The CDR3 length is 13 residues. Trimming pared 1 base from V and 1 base from J, leaving 4 bases between. Germline V gives CDR1 SGHTA, CDR2 FQGNSA. This CDR3 is CASSLDSNYGYTF. CDR3 DNA: TGTGCCAGCAGCTTAGACAGTAACTATGGCTACACCTTC.

The chain couples TRBV5-4 to TRBJ1-1; D gene ambiguous. The V end lost 3 bases, the J end lost 2 bases, and 5 bases lay between the germline ends. The CDR3 covers 12 residues. Germline CDR1 SGHNT, CDR2 YYREEE (reference sequence). CDR3: CASSSTNTEAFF. CDR3 DNA sequence: TGTGCCAGCAGCTCTACAAACACTGAAGCTTTCTTT.

V and J are TRBV10-2 and TRBJ2-3; 7 bases match TRBD2. J was trimmed by 4 bases and V by 10 bases; bases with no gene match: 14. The length of the CDR3 is 15 residues. Looked up from germline, CDR1 is WSHSY and CDR2 is SAAADI. CDR3 bases: TGCGCCACGCCCCCTACAGCGGGGTTATCAGATACGCAGTATTTT. Protein sequence: CATPPTAGLSDTQYF.

This clonotype showed up just a few times. The chain carries TRBV20-1 and TRBJ2-5, with D possibly being TRBD1 (5 bases). CDR1 DFQATT and CDR2 SNEGSKA come from the germline V gene (reference sequence). Between the trimmed V and J ends, which lost 1 base and 5 bases, there was a span of 11 bases. This CDR3 is built from 13 residues. The CDR3 protein is CSARGGTQETQYF. The CDR3 coding sequence is TGCAGTGCTAGAGGGGGCACCCAGGAGACCCAGTACTTC.

In its sample, this clonotype was seen a few times. The chain uses TRBV7-6 and TRBJ2-7, with 7 positions matching TRBD1. The V segment lost 3 bases and the J segment 0 bases; nucleotides outside the gene matches: 11. CDR3 length: 17 residues. CDR1 SGHVS and CDR2 FNYEAQ come from the germline V gene. The CDR3 DNA reads TGTGCCAGCAGCTTTTCCCCGGGACAGCTTTCCTCCTACGAGCAGTACTTC. It translates to CASSFSPGQLSSYEQYF.

This clonotype was observed a handful of times. This chain links TRBV7-6 with TRBJ2-3, with 7 nucleotides matching TRBD2. This CDR3 is built from 17 residues. Germline CDR1 is SGHVS and CDR2 is FNYEAQ. V shed 0 bases, J shed 4 bases, and the junction held 10 bases outside the gene matches. As DNA, the CDR3 is TGTGCCAGCAGCTTAGCGGGAGGTTGGGGGGGGGCAGATACGCAGTATTTT. This codes for CASSLAGGWGGADTQYF.

This clonotype is labeled medium-sized (0.01 to 0.1%). The V call is TRBV6-1, the J call TRBJ1-5; maybe TRBD1 (6 bases). Trimming stripped 4 bases from V and 3 bases from J, with 10 bases between. From germline, CDR1 is MNHNS and CDR2 SASEGT. The CDR3 is made up of 14 amino acids. The CDR3 loop reads CASSVDRFNQPQHF. The CDR3 coding sequence is TGTGCCAGCAGTGTAGACAGGTTCAATCAGCCCCAGCATTTT.

This chain links TRBV18 with TRBJ1-5; 9 positions match TRBD1. V gave up 6 bases and J gave up 0 bases; unmatched junction bases: 9. This CDR3 has 17 residues. Germline CDR1 is KGHSH and CDR2 is LQKENI. CDR3 nucleotide sequence: TGTGCCAGCTCTTACAGGGGGCCGACTTATAGCAATCAGCCCCAGCATTTT. This codes for CASSYRGPTYSNQPQHF.

CDR3 loop: CASSLGVPGLGQPQHF. The CDR3 bases are TGTGCCAGCAGTTTAGGGGTTCCGGGGTTAGGGCAGCCCCAGCATTTT. The chain links TRBV12-3 or TRBV12-4 to TRBJ1-5; D is undetermined. The CDR3 contains 16 residues. V was pared by 1 base and J by 7 bases, with 17 bases between.

This chain connects TRBV10-3 to TRBJ1-2; 8 bases are shared with TRBD1. Germline assignment: CDR1 ENHRY and CDR2 SYGVKD. The CDR3 has 15 residues. J gave up 7 bases and V 3 bases, and 10 bases lay outside the gene matches. DNA of the CDR3: TGTGCCATCAGTGAAGGAGACAGGGGCATTCGTGGCTACACCTTC. Protein product: CAISEGDRGIRGYTF.

This clonotype has only one observation. The CDR3 DNA follows: TGCGCCAGCAGCGACGAAGGGGCGTCCTACGAGCAGTACTTC. Amino acid sequence: CASSDEGASYEQYF. The chain employs TRBV5-1 and TRBJ2-7; D perhaps matches TRBD1 (5 bases). The length of the CDR3 is 14 residues. The V gene's germline CDR1 is SGHRS and CDR2 YFSETQ. V was cut by 4 bases and J by 1 base, with 12 bases left in between.

The rearrangement links TRBV7-6 to TRBJ1-6; D might be TRBD1 (5 bases). Germline loops: CDR1 SGHVS, CDR2 FNYEAQ. CDR3 length equals 13 residues. The V end was cut by 5 bases, the J end by 7 bases, with 9 bases between. The CDR3 coding sequence is TGTGCCAGCAGCCGCCAGGGAAATTCACCCCTCCACTTT. It is translated as CASSRQGNSPLHF.

The chain has TRBV18 and TRBJ2-3; D not certain. The CDR3 contains 11 residues. Germline loops: CDR1 KGHSH, CDR2 LQKENI. V was cut by 0 bases and J by 8 bases, with 3 bases left in between. DNA of the CDR3: TGTGCCAGCTCACCACCGGGTACGCAGTATTTT. This codes for CASSPPGTQYF.

This chain uses TRBV12-3 or TRBV12-4 with TRBJ1-6; D remains unclear. This CDR3 region has 12 residues. The V end lost 4 bases, the J end lost 7 bases, and 5 bases lay between the germline ends. CDR3 sequence reads: CASSSRNSPLHF. The CDR3 nucleotides read TGTGCCAGCAGTTCTCGCAATTCACCCCTCCACTTT.

This clonotype was detected a few times. The V call is TRBV6-4, the J call TRBJ2-3, with D possibly being TRBD1 (5 bases). V was cut by 3 bases and J by 2 bases, with 6 bases left in between. Per germline, CDR1 MRHNA and CDR2 SNTAGT. The CDR3 has 13 amino acids. The chain's CDR3 is CASSEGHTDTQYF. CDR3 sequence (DNA): TGTGCCAGCAGTGAGGGGCACACAGATACGCAGTATTTT.

The gene calls are TRBV20-1 and TRBJ1-5; tentatively, D is TRBD1 (6 bases). The CDR3 has 15 residues. CDR1 is DFQATT, CDR2 SNEGSKA, per germline (reference sequence). Trimming stripped 1 base from V and 5 bases from J, with 15 bases between. The CDR3: CSARANRVGYQPQHF. As DNA, the CDR3 is TGCAGTGCTAGAGCCAACAGGGTAGGGTATCAGCCCCAGCATTTT.

This clonotype was seen only a few times. This chain joins TRBV29-1 and TRBJ1-2; D not resolved. With 4 bases removed from V and 5 bases from J, the gap between germline ends came to 11 bases. The germline gives CDR1 SQVTM, CDR2 ANQGSEA. CDR3 length equals 12 residues. The CDR3 DNA reads TGCAGCGTTGCGGGGTTTAATTATGGCTACACCTTC. Its translation is CSVAGFNYGYTF.

This rearrangement joins TRBV29-1 to TRBJ1-3; 7 bases are a match to TRBD1. Unmatched junction bases numbered 5, after V lost 7 bases and J lost 2 bases. The CDR3 spans 13 residues. The germline V gene has CDR1 SQVTM and CDR2 ANQGSEA. The chain's CDR3 is CSGGDSAGNTIYF. The CDR3, as DNA: TGCAGCGGGGGGGACAGTGCTGGAAACACCATATATTTT.

As concerns this clonotype: Its ends do not fully match the called genes, so a read error is possible. The chain uses TRBV20-1 and TRBJ1-1, with D possibly being TRBD1 (6 bases). Germline V CDR1 and CDR2: DFQATT, SNEGSKA (reference sequence). The CDR3 has 14 amino acids. CDR3 DNA: TGCAGTGCTAGTATGGGGGCCGGGAACACTGAAGCTTCCTTT. Translating gives CSASMGAGNTEASF.